A selection of T cell receptor beta chains follows, all from one sample in a study of early T cells in non-severe SARS-CoV-2 infection. Each CDR3 protein gets one entry after TCRdb re-called the 5' RACE reads with MiXCR. The top ten clones hold approximately 6.1% of a sample with about 83,000 distinct CDR3 sequences, about 12% of them seen once. Sequencing was performed on whole blood. These receptors were taken from an adult who was a healthcare worker with PCR-confirmed SARS-CoV-2 infection or an uninfected control (not recorded which). Each CDR3 is given with its conserved first and last residue. D genes are given only for firm matches. The size entry is marked missing in some rows and otherwise reads once, few, many or a size class.

j_call	d_call	clone_size	v_call	cdr3_aa	cdr3_nt
TRBJ1-1	-	few	TRBV20-1	CSAGYLMGAFF	TGCAGTGCTGGTTACTTGATGGGAGCTTTCTTT
TRBJ2-7	-	few	TRBV7-9	CASSPDTNRGEQYF	TGTGCCAGCAGCCCGGATACTAATCGTGGCGAGCAGTACTTC
TRBJ1-1	-	few	TRBV20-1	CSARDPRRSDTEAFF	TGCAGTGCTAGAGATCCTCGCAGGTCGGACACTGAAGCTTTCTTT
TRBJ1-6	-	many	TRBV11-2	CASSLDSADSPLHF	TGTGCCAGCAGCTTAGATAGTGCAGATTCACCCCTCCACTTT
TRBJ2-1	-	-	TRBV7-2	CASSLFPRLAVLNEQFF	TGTGCCAGCAGCTTATTTCCTCGGCTAGCTGTTCTCAATGAGCAGTTCTTC
TRBJ1-2	TRBD1	-	TRBV25-1	CASSMGQGLQGYTF	TGTGCCAGCAGTATGGGACAGGGCCTGCAAGGCTACACCTTC
TRBJ2-3	TRBD2	many	TRBV5-1	CASAPGLAGFLGTDTQYF	TGCGCCAGTGCTCCGGGACTAGCTGGTTTTTTGGGCACAGATACGCAGTATTTT
TRBJ2-3	TRBD2	-	TRBV10-3	CAITFSWASGRTTDTQYF	TGTGCCATCACCTTCTCGTGGGCTAGCGGGAGGACGACAGATACGCAGTATTTT
TRBJ2-7	-	many	TRBV5-1	CASRPGLSSYEQYF	TGCGCCAGCAGGCCCGGACTATCTTCCTACGAGCAGTACTTC
TRBJ2-7	TRBD1	-	TRBV7-9	CASSYQGTGRGEQYF	TGTGCCAGCAGCTACCAGGGGACAGGTAGGGGCGAGCAGTACTTC
TRBJ2-1	TRBD1	many	TRBV5-4	CASSSGQGASEQFF	TGTGCCAGCAGCTCGGGACAGGGGGCCAGTGAGCAGTTCTTC
TRBJ2-7	TRBD1	many	TRBV12-3/TRBV12-4	CASSPRTGGSYEQYF	TGTGCCAGCAGCCCACGGACAGGCGGTTCCTACGAGCAGTACTTC